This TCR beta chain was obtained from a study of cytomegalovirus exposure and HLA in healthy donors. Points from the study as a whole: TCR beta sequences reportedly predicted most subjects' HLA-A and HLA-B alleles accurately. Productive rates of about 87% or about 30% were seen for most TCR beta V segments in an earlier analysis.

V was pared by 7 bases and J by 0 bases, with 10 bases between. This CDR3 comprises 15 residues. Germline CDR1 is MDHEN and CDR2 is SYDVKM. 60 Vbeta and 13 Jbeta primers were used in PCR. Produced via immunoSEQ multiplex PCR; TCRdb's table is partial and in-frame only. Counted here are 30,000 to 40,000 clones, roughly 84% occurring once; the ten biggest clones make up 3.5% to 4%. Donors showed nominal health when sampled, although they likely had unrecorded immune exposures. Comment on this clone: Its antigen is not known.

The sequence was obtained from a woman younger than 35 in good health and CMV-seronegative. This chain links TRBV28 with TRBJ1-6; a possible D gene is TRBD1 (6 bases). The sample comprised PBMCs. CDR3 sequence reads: CASNYRASYNSPLHF. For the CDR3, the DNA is TGTGCCAGCAACTACAGGGCCTCCTATAATTCACCCCTCCACTTT. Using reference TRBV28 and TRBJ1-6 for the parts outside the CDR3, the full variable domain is DVKVTQSSRYLVKRTGEKVFLECVQDMDHENMFWYRQDPGLGLRLIYFSYDVKMKEKGDIPEGYSVSREKKERFSLILESASTNQTSMYLCASNYRASYNSPLHFGNGTRLTVT.